Each of the 25 T cell receptor beta chains below was sequenced from the same sample in a study of T-cell memory formation after mild COVID-19. TCRdb reprocessed the 5' RACE reads with MiXCR, giving one entry per CDR3 protein. The sample includes fewer than 700,000 distinct CDR3 sequences, about 20% of them seen just once. The specimen was PBMCs or a T cell subset sorted from them (not recorded which). These receptors originate from an adult woman who had mild COVID-19 (a few samples of this study predate the infection). Cell type and time point are not known.

J is TRBJ2-3 and V is TRBV24-1; D is undetermined. Germline V CDR1 and CDR2: KGHDR, SFDVKD. V was shortened by 5 bases and J by 2 bases, with 10 bases between the two germline ends. The CDR3 is 14 residues long. CDR3: CATSGGSVTDTQYF. The CDR3, as DNA: TGTGCCACCAGTGGGGGATCCGTCACAGATACGCAGTATTTT.

In this sample, this clonotype turned up a few times. This rearrangement joins TRBV6-6 to TRBJ2-1; 7 bases agree with TRBD1. The germline V gene encodes CDR1 MNHNY and CDR2 SVGAGI (reference sequence). The J segment lost 1 base and the V segment lost 5 bases, leaving 5 bases of the junction unmatched. This CDR3 is 15 amino acids long. CDR3 DNA: TGTGCCAGCAGTATAGGGGGCGGGTCCTACAATGAGCAGTTCTTC. Amino acids: CASSIGGGSYNEQFF.

In its sample, this clonotype was seen a few times. The CDR3 DNA sequence: TGTGCCAGCAGCACCGACAGGGCCAACACCGGGGAGCTGTTTTTT. Its translation is CASSTDRANTGELFF. The V and J genes are TRBV6-5 and TRBJ2-2; the match to TRBD1 covers 7 bases. This CDR3 is built from 15 residues. CDR1 and CDR2 (germline): MNHEY, SVGAGI. After removal of 6 bases from V and 2 bases from J, the junction contained 6 bases not matched to a gene.

This clonotype was seen a few times. This rearrangement joins TRBV5-1 to TRBJ1-2; 9 bases map to TRBD1. Germline trimming cut 4 bases from V and 4 bases from J; bases unmatched to any gene: 8. CDR1 is SGHRS, CDR2 YFSETQ, per germline. There are 15 residues in the CDR3. The CDR3, as DNA: TGCGCCAGCAGCACACGGGACAGGGAGATCTATGGCTACACCTTC. It yields the protein CASSTRDREIYGYTF.

This clonotype came up a few times. The rearrangement joins TRBV10-3 to TRBJ2-3; D uncertain. This CDR3 spans 19 amino acids. Germline CDR1 is ENHRY and CDR2 is SYGVKD. V was clipped by 0 bases and J by 0 bases, with 19 bases between them. The CDR3 loop is CAISESSFLTGASTDTQYF. CDR3 bases: TGTGCCATCAGTGAGTCTTCATTTCTGACTGGAGCTAGCACAGATACGCAGTATTTT.

In its sample, this clonotype was seen a few times. The chain carries TRBV12-3 or TRBV12-4 and TRBJ2-3; D may match TRBD1 or TRBD2 (6 bases each). V was shortened by 5 bases and J by 4 bases, with 19 bases between the two germline ends. There are 16 residues in the CDR3. CDR3 loop: CASSPQGLRGADTQYF. CDR3 nucleotides: TGTGCCAGCAGTCCGCAGGGACTCAGGGGCGCAGATACGCAGTATTTT.

V usage is TRBV3-1 and J usage is TRBJ2-1, with D unclear. V dropped 3 bases and J dropped 0 bases, with 9 bases sitting between them. Germline values: CDR1 LGHDT, CDR2 YNNKEL (reference sequence). The CDR3 contains 15 residues. This CDR3 reads CASSQGGNSYNEQFF. The CDR3 DNA follows: TGTGCCAGCAGCCAGGGCGGTAACTCCTACAATGAGCAGTTCTTC.

The V call is TRBV7-6, the J call TRBJ2-3, with D possibly matching TRBD2 (5 bases). CDR1 is SGHVS and CDR2 is FNYEAQ in the germline V gene. V gave up 4 bases and J gave up 6 bases, with 20 bases separating them. The CDR3 covers 16 residues. As DNA, the CDR3 is TGTGCCAGCAGCTCCTTTCTCAATATAACGGGGGATACGCAGTATTTT. This sequence encodes CASSSFLNITGDTQYF.

This chain links TRBV6-5 with TRBJ1-1; D unclear. The CDR3 totals 14 residues. Germline V gives CDR1 MNHEY, CDR2 SVGAGI. The V and J ends lost 1 base and 1 base respectively, with 7 bases between them. This CDR3 reads CASSYYSTNTEAFF. As DNA, the CDR3 is TGTGCCAGCAGTTACTATTCCACGAACACTGAAGCTTTCTTT.

This chain joins TRBV19 and TRBJ2-7, with TRBD2 identical over 7 bases. With V trimmed by 2 bases and J by 4 bases, 11 bases remained unmatched. CDR3 length: 16 amino acids. Germline lookup yields CDR1 LNHDA and CDR2 SQIVND (reference sequence). Here the CDR3 DNA reads TGTGCCAGTAGTATATCGTCTAGCGGAGCACTTTACGAGCAGTACTTC. It is translated as CASSISSSGALYEQYF.

This chain connects TRBV27 to TRBJ2-7, with 7 positions matching TRBD1. J lost 0 bases, V lost 5 bases, and 13 bases had no gene match. In germline, CDR1 is MNHEY, CDR2 SMNVEV (reference sequence). The CDR3 runs to 17 residues. The CDR3 region has the DNA TGTGCCAGCAGTCCCCGCCCACCGGGACAGTTCTCCTACGAGCAGTACTTC. This codes for CASSPRPPGQFSYEQYF.

The chain couples TRBV9 to TRBJ1-2; 12 nucleotides line up with TRBD1. Germline-derived CDR1 and CDR2 are SGDLS and YYNGEE. This CDR3 comprises 16 residues. The V gene end was trimmed by 2 bases and the J gene end by 3 bases; junction bases not matched to a gene: 5. CDR3 amino acids: CASSVGTGGAHYGYTF. CDR3 nucleotides: TGTGCCAGCAGCGTGGGGACAGGGGGCGCCCACTATGGCTACACCTTC.

This clonotype has more than one count but fewer than ten. This rearrangement joins TRBV18 to TRBJ2-5; 14 bases are a match to TRBD2. Germline CDR1 and CDR2: KGHSH and LQKENI. The CDR3 loop spans 16 amino acids. V lost 5 bases and J lost 5; bases outside the gene matches: 7. The DNA of the CDR3 is TGTGCCAGCTCATTGACCGGGACTAGCGGGAGTGAGACCCAGTACTTC. Its translation: CASSLTGTSGSETQYF.

This chain uses TRBV29-1 with TRBJ1-2, with D perhaps matching TRBD1 (5 bases). The germline V and J ends were trimmed by 4 bases and 5 bases, with 11 bases remaining between them. CDR3 size: 12 residues. The germline V gene encodes CDR1 SQVTM and CDR2 ANQGSEA. This chain's CDR3 is CSVVGDLYGYTF. Here the CDR3 DNA reads TGCAGCGTTGTGGGGGACCTTTATGGCTACACCTTC.

The chain links TRBV6-2 or TRBV6-3 to TRBJ2-1; 9 bases are shared with TRBD2. The length of the CDR3 is 16 residues. CDR1 is MNHEY and CDR2 is SVGEGT in the germline V gene. V dropped 0 bases and J dropped 8; count of bases not matched to a gene: 8. CDR3 nucleotides: TGTGCCAGCAGTTACTCGAACCTAGCGGGGTTGGATGAGCAGTTCTTC. Encoded protein: CASSYSNLAGLDEQFF.

This clonotype was picked up a small number of times. The chain has TRBV6-5 and TRBJ2-2; D tentatively reads TRBD1 or TRBD2 (5 bases each). The CDR3 sequence is 12 residues long. The ends were cut back, 6 bases at V and 5 bases at J, with 7 bases in the middle. Germline CDR1 and CDR2: MNHEY and SVGAGI. The CDR3 loop reads CASRGETGELFF. Written as DNA, the CDR3 is TGTGCCAGCAGGGGGGAGACCGGGGAGCTGTTTTTT.

The chain recombines TRBV12-3 or TRBV12-4 with TRBJ1-1, with 7 nucleotides matching TRBD1. This CDR3 is 14 amino acids long. The V and J ends lost 4 bases and 2 bases, in that order; junction bases with no gene match: 4. CDR3 loop: CASSYRGGNTEAFF. The CDR3 bases are TGTGCCAGCAGTTACAGGGGCGGAAACACTGAAGCTTTCTTT.

This clonotype was seen only a few times. The rearrangement joins TRBV7-6 to TRBJ2-7; maybe TRBD2 (5 bases). V lost 6 bases and J 6 bases, leaving 15 bases between the germline ends. CDR1 and CDR2 from the germline V gene are SGHVS and FNYEAQ. The CDR3 spans 13 residues. The CDR3 is CASSYVTGGEQYF. CDR3 nucleotide sequence: TGTGCCAGCAGTTACGTTACCGGAGGCGAGCAGTACTTC.

This rearrangement joins TRBV30 to TRBJ1-5, with TRBD1 matching over 9 bases. Germline assignment: CDR1 GTSNPN and CDR2 SVGIG (reference sequence). Trimming removed 3 bases from V and 5 bases from J; junction bases left unmatched: 20. This CDR3 spans 19 amino acids. CDR3 sequence: CAWSVYPPLTGGFDQPQHF. CDR3 bases: TGTGCCTGGAGCGTATATCCCCCTCTGACAGGGGGTTTTGATCAGCCCCAGCATTTT.

The chain employs TRBV12-3 or TRBV12-4 and TRBJ2-2, with TRBD1 identical over 10 bases. V lost 6 bases and J lost 5; bases outside the gene matches: 9. The CDR3 sequence is 16 residues long. CDR3 residues: CASRVTGGAGTGELFF. The CDR3 DNA sequence: TGTGCCAGCAGGGTGACAGGGGGCGCGGGGACCGGGGAGCTGTTTTTT.

In this sample, this clonotype turned up a few times. The chain is built from TRBV5-5 and TRBJ1-2, with 8 positions matching TRBD1. The germline V gene has CDR1 SGHKS and CDR2 YYEKEE (reference sequence). With V trimmed by 0 bases and J by 5 bases, 3 bases remained unmatched. The CDR3 loop spans 14 amino acids. CDR3 loop: CASSLGRTGYGYTF. CDR3 nucleotide sequence: TGTGCCAGCAGCTTGGGCCGGACAGGGTATGGCTACACCTTC.

This clonotype was seen more than once but under ten times. The chain recombines TRBV13 with TRBJ2-3; the match to TRBD2 covers 11 bases. The CDR3 consists of 17 residues. The V gene's germline CDR1 is PRHDT and CDR2 FYEKMQ (reference sequence). The V gene end was trimmed by 5 bases and the J gene end by 0 bases; junction bases not matched to a gene: 7. DNA of the CDR3: TGTGCCAGCAGCATCGGACTAGCGGGCACTAGCACAGATACGCAGTATTTT. As protein: CASSIGLAGTSTDTQYF.

A few counts support this clonotype. The chain combines TRBV6-5 with TRBJ1-4, with D perhaps TRBD1 (6 bases). Trimming took 4 bases from V and 10 from J, leaving 13 bases between them. The CDR3 contains 13 residues. Germline-derived CDR1 and CDR2 are MNHEY and SVGAGI. This chain's CDR3 is CASSSVLGGKLFF. The CDR3, as DNA: TGTGCCAGCAGTTCCGTATTAGGGGGAAAACTGTTTTTT.

This clonotype showed up many times. J is TRBJ2-5 and V is TRBV12-3 or TRBV12-4, with 15 bases lining up with TRBD2. The CDR3 contains 15 residues. Trimming removed 5 bases from V and 5 bases from J; junction bases left unmatched: 3. The chain's CDR3 is CASSGLAGGLETQYF. For the CDR3, the DNA is TGTGCCAGCAGTGGACTAGCGGGGGGGCTGGAGACCCAGTACTTC.

This clonotype was observed a handful of times. V is TRBV10-3 and J is TRBJ2-5; 12 bases map to TRBD2. This CDR3 is 15 amino acids long. The germline CDR1 and CDR2 sequences are ENHRY and SYGVKD. Trimming took 10 bases from V and 1 from J; bases not matched to a gene: 7. CDR3 loop: CATQTSGGAQETQYF. The CDR3 DNA reads as TGTGCCACCCAGACTAGCGGGGGAGCCCAAGAGACCCAGTACTTC.